This passage covers 27 T cell receptor beta chains from one sample sequenced in a study of chemoradiotherapy in HPV16-positive cancers. Libraries were prepared by immunoSEQ multiplex PCR; TCRdb keeps only in-frame clonotypes and omits some of them. This sample has about 12,000 clones, with around three quarters found just once. The specimen was collected from a patient who underwent chemoradiotherapy. The receptors derive from a human donor with HPV-associated anogenital cancer.

The rearrangement uses TRBV2 and TRBJ2-1, with D tentatively TRBD2 (5 bases). This CDR3 is built from 15 residues. V gave up 6 bases and J gave up 0 bases, with 12 bases separating them. CDR1 is SNHLY and CDR2 is FYNNEI in the germline V gene. The DNA of the CDR3 is TGTGCCAGCAGCGGGCGAGGGCTCTCCTACAATGAGCAGTTCTTC. Encoded protein: CASSGRGLSYNEQFF.

This chain connects TRBV28 to TRBJ1-1; TRBD1 is a possible D gene (6 bases). This CDR3 region has 13 residues. Germline V gene lookup returns CDR1 MDHEN and CDR2 SYDVKM. The V end lost 5 bases, the J end lost 5 bases, and 12 bases lay between the germline ends. CDR3 residues: CASSPRGGTEAFF. The DNA for the CDR3 is TGTGCCAGCAGTCCAAGGGGGGGAACTGAAGCTTTCTTT.

J is TRBJ1-5 and V is TRBV28; D gene unclear. There are 14 residues in the CDR3. Germline CDR1 and CDR2: MDHEN and SYDVKM. V was trimmed by 3 bases and J by 1 base, leaving 7 bases between them. CDR3 in amino acids: CASSFSGSNQPQHF. Here the CDR3 DNA reads TGTGCCAGCAGTTTTTCGGGAAGCAATCAGCCCCAGCATTTT.

The chain links TRBV28 to TRBJ1-3; maybe TRBD1 (6 bases). Trimming took off 5 bases at V and 1 base at J, with 15 bases between the two ends. The length of the CDR3 is 16 residues. Germline CDR1 and CDR2: MDHEN and SYDVKM. CDR3 amino acids: CASSQPGHFSGNTIYF. The CDR3 bases are TGTGCCAGCAGTCAACCGGGACACTTTTCTGGAAACACCATATATTTT.

The CDR3 DNA follows: TGTGCCTGGAGTGTGACCAGACCCTCGACAGATGAGCAGTTCTTC. Protein sequence: CAWSVTRPSTDEQFF. The chain recombines TRBV30 with TRBJ2-1, with D tentatively TRBD1 (5 bases). The germline CDR1 and CDR2 sequences are GTSNPN and SVGIG (reference sequence). There are 15 residues in the CDR3. V was clipped by 0 bases and J by 8 bases, with 17 bases between them.

This chain's CDR3 is CASSQIANGGVNEKLFF. The CDR3, as DNA: TGCGCCAGCAGCCAGATAGCTAACGGGGGGGTTAATGAAAAACTGTTTTTT. The genes are TRBV4-1 and TRBJ1-4; D possibly corresponds to TRBD1 (5 bases). V lost 3 bases, J lost 4 bases, and 18 bases lay in between. The CDR3 loop spans 17 amino acids. Looked up from germline, CDR1 is MGHRA and CDR2 is YSYEKL.

This CDR3 is CASSTDRDDTEAFF. DNA of the CDR3: TGTGCCAGCAGTACGGACAGGGACGACACTGAAGCTTTCTTT. The J gene is TRBJ1-1, the V gene TRBV7-8; 8 bases are a match to TRBD1. CDR1 is SGHVS and CDR2 is FQNEAQ in the germline V gene. This CDR3 spans 14 amino acids. J lost 3 bases, V lost 6 bases, and 6 bases had no gene match.

This sequence joins TRBV7-9 and TRBJ1-4; D gene unclear. The CDR3 sequence is 13 residues long. Between the trimmed V and J ends, which lost 4 bases and 3 bases, there was a span of 6 bases. Germline V gene lookup returns CDR1 SEHNR and CDR2 FQNEAQ (reference sequence). The CDR3 here is CASSWEANEKLFF. In DNA, the CDR3 is TGTGCCAGCAGCTGGGAGGCTAATGAAAAACTGTTTTTT.

V gene TRBV19 combines with J gene TRBJ1-6, with D hard to call. The CDR3 runs to 12 residues. Germline CDR1 reads LNHDA; CDR2 reads SQIVND (reference sequence). Trimming took off 3 bases at V and 12 bases at J, with 9 bases between the two ends. The CDR3 spells CASSIQIGPLHF. CDR3 nucleotide sequence: TGTGCCAGTAGTATTCAAATCGGACCCCTCCACTTT. Full variable domain (rest looked up from reference TRBV19 and TRBJ1-6): DGGITQSPKYLFRKEGQNVTLSCEQNLNHDAMYWYRQDPGQGLRLIYYSQIVNDFQKGDIAEGYSVSREKKESFPLTVTSAQKNPTAFYLCASSIQIGPLHFGNGTRLTVT.

This sequence joins TRBV10-2 and TRBJ1-5; 7 bases agree with TRBD1. In germline, CDR1 is WSHSY, CDR2 SAAADI. The CDR3 totals 14 residues. Trimming at V came to 11 bases and at J to 0 bases, leaving 7 bases not matched to a gene. DNA for the CDR3: TGCGCCTGTGATACAGGGGATAGCAATCAGCCCCAGCATTTT. Protein product: CACDTGDSNQPQHF.

This chain joins TRBV27 and TRBJ2-3; maybe TRBD1 (5 bases). The CDR3 extends over 14 amino acids. Trimming cost V 0 bases and J 7 bases, with 11 bases left between them. Germline V CDR1 and CDR2: MNHEY, SMNVEV (reference sequence). CDR3 amino acids: CASSLSTGPNTQYF. DNA of the CDR3: TGTGCCAGCAGTTTATCCACAGGTCCAAATACGCAGTATTTT.

CDR3 in amino acids: CASRRDGNTIYF. CDR3 sequence (DNA): TGTGCCAGCAGGCGCGATGGAAACACCATATATTTT. The genes are TRBV9 and TRBJ1-3, with D unclear. V was clipped by 5 bases and J by 3 bases, with 6 bases between them. The CDR3 covers 12 residues. The V gene's germline CDR1 is SGDLS and CDR2 YYNGEE.

This clone was counted a few times. The V call is TRBV6-1, the J call TRBJ1-2, with D unclear. The CDR3 runs 13 residues. Looked up from germline, CDR1 is MNHNS and CDR2 is SASEGT. The V end was cut by 9 bases, the J end by 0 bases, with 11 bases between. CDR3 sequence reads: CASPNGANYGYTF. CDR3 nucleotide sequence: TGTGCCAGTCCCAACGGAGCTAACTATGGCTACACCTTC.

This clone was seen a single time. This chain connects TRBV9 to TRBJ2-7, with D perhaps matching TRBD1 or TRBD2 (6 bases each). Germline CDR1 and CDR2: SGDLS and YYNGEE. This CDR3 is built from 15 residues. The V gene lost 3 bases and the J gene lost 4 bases, with 17 bases spanning the gap. The CDR3 nucleotides read TGTGCCAGCAGCGCTGGGTTGGGGGGCGGATACGAGCAGTACTTC. It specifies CASSAGLGGGYEQYF.

The chain is built from TRBV18 and TRBJ1-5; weak D call: TRBD1 (5 bases). V lost 3 bases and J 3 bases, leaving 9 bases between the germline ends. Germline values: CDR1 KGHSH, CDR2 LQKENI. The CDR3 consists of 14 residues. The CDR3 spells CASSPGGDNQPQHF. DNA for the CDR3: TGTGCCAGCTCACCTGGGGGGGACAATCAGCCCCAGCATTTT. Drawing the rest from reference TRBV18 and TRBJ1-5, the complete variable domain is NAGVMQNPRHLVRRRGQEARLRCSPMKGHSHVYWYRQLPEEGLKFMVYLQKENIIDESGMPKERFSAEFPKEGPSILRIQQVVRGDSAAYFCASSPGGDNQPQHFGDGTRLSIL.

The chain carries TRBV6-1 and TRBJ2-1; no reliable D call. Germline V gene lookup returns CDR1 MNHNS and CDR2 SASEGT. Between the trimmed V and J ends, which lost 7 bases and 8 bases, there was a span of 6 bases. This CDR3 comprises 10 residues. The CDR3 bases are TGTGCCAGCAAGCGTGATGAGCAGTTCTTC. It translates to CASKRDEQFF.

V and J are TRBV7-2 and TRBJ2-3; TRBD2 agrees at 12 bases. Germline V lookup: CDR1 SGHTA, CDR2 FQGNSA. The CDR3 has 15 residues. Unmatched junction bases numbered 3, after V lost 2 bases and J lost 6 bases. CDR3 nucleotide sequence: TGTGCCAGCAGCTTACTAGCGGGGGGGCAGGATACGCAGTATTTT. As protein: CASSLLAGGQDTQYF.

V and J are TRBV7-9 and TRBJ2-5; D possibly corresponds to TRBD1 (5 bases). This CDR3 is 14 amino acids long. Looked up from germline, CDR1 is SEHNR and CDR2 is FQNEAQ (reference sequence). V lost 5 bases, J lost 1 base, and 11 bases lay in between. CDR3 bases: TGTGCCAGCAGCGCAAGGCAGGGCCAAGAGACCCAGTACTTC. Protein: CASSARQGQETQYF. The full variable domain, in which reference TRBV7-9 and TRBJ2-5 provide the parts outside the CDR3, is DTGVSQNPRHKITKRGQNVTFRCDPISEHNRLYWYRQTLGQGPEFLTYFQNEAQLEKSRLLSDRFSAERPKGSFSTLEIQRTEQGDSAMYLCASSARQGQETQYFGPGTRLLVL.

V gene TRBV4-3 combines with J gene TRBJ2-7; 9 bases line up with TRBD1. The CDR3 length is 15 residues. CDR1 LGHNA and CDR2 YSLEER come from the germline V gene. The V and J ends lost 3 bases and 4 bases, in that order; junction bases with no gene match: 7. The CDR3 coding sequence is TGCGCCAGCAGCCAGCGGGACAGGGCCTCATACGAGCAGTACTTC. Translation gives CASSQRDRASYEQYF.

The rearrangement uses TRBV7-2 and TRBJ1-5; D not certain. Germline values: CDR1 SGHTA, CDR2 FQGNSA. This CDR3 has 14 residues. V lost 5 bases and J lost 2, with 10 bases in between. The CDR3 sequence: CASSERVGNQPQHF. The CDR3 DNA is TGTGCCAGCAGCGAAAGGGTGGGCAATCAGCCCCAGCATTTT.

The V and J genes are TRBV7-8 and TRBJ2-7; D ambiguous. The CDR3 spans 13 residues. Germline-derived CDR1 and CDR2 are SGHVS and FQNEAQ. V was trimmed by 5 bases and J by 4 bases, leaving 12 bases between them. The CDR3 region is CASSVSFGYEQYF. The CDR3 bases are TGTGCCAGCAGCGTGAGTTTTGGGTACGAGCAGTACTTC. Looking up the rest from reference TRBV7-8 and TRBJ2-7 gives the full variable domain: GAGVSQSPRYKVAKRGQDVALRCDPISGHVSLFWYQQALGQGPEFLTYFQNEAQLDKSGLPSDRFFAERPEGSVSTLKIQRTQQEDSAVYLCASSVSFGYEQYFGPGTRLTVT.

V is TRBV28 and J is TRBJ1-1; 8 positions agree with TRBD1. V gave up 5 bases and J gave up 10 bases; unmatched junction bases: 12. The CDR3 spans 14 residues. Germline V CDR1 and CDR2: MDHEN, SYDVKM. CDR3 sequence reads: CASSLDREIRVAFF. CDR3 DNA sequence: TGTGCCAGCAGTCTGGACAGGGAGATTCGGGTAGCTTTCTTT.

This clone was picked up one time. J is TRBJ1-4 and V is TRBV28; no clear D gene. The ends were cut back, 4 bases at V and 8 bases at J, with 8 bases in the middle. Germline V gene sequence: CDR1 MDHEN, CDR2 SYDVKM. This CDR3 is built from 12 residues. CDR3: CASSSWEEKLFF. Written as DNA, the CDR3 is TGTGCCAGCAGTTCGTGGGAGGAAAAACTGTTTTTT.

V gene TRBV11-2 combines with J gene TRBJ2-7, with D maybe TRBD2 (6 bases). V was shortened by 4 bases and J by 0 bases, with 7 bases between the two germline ends. This CDR3 spans 13 amino acids. CDR1 and CDR2 from the germline V gene are SGHAT and FQNNGV. This CDR3 is CASSSGLSYEQYF. The CDR3 DNA is TGTGCCAGCAGCTCGGGACTCTCCTACGAGCAGTACTTC.

This chain links TRBV7-9 with TRBJ2-7, with a possible D match to TRBD1 (5 bases). This CDR3 has 15 amino acids. Trimming took 6 bases from V and 2 from J, leaving 17 bases between them. The germline V gene has CDR1 SEHNR and CDR2 FQNEAQ (reference sequence). The CDR3 DNA sequence: TGTGCCAGCAGTCTAGGACACTCCATTCCCTACGAGCAGTACTTC. Its protein product is CASSLGHSIPYEQYF.

CDR3 nucleotides: TGTGCCAGCAGCTCTCCCCCTGATGAAAAACTGTTTTTT. Translated: CASSSPPDEKLFF. The chain couples TRBV9 to TRBJ1-4; D is unclear. The CDR3 length is 13 residues. Germline CDR1 SGDLS, CDR2 YYNGEE. V was trimmed by 4 bases and J by 6 bases, leaving 10 bases between them.

V is TRBV4-1 and J is TRBJ2-5; 11 bases are shared with TRBD2. This CDR3 spans 19 amino acids. CDR1 is MGHRA and CDR2 is YSYEKL in the germline V gene. The V and J ends lost 1 base and 4 bases, in that order; junction bases with no gene match: 14. CDR3 in amino acids: CASSQGGSGGATDLETQYF. The CDR3 DNA follows: TGCGCCAGCAGCCAAGGCGGTAGCGGGGGGGCAACGGATTTAGAGACCCAGTACTTC.